Below are 26 T cell receptor beta chains sequenced from a single sample in a study of beta chain features in type 1 diabetes. The investigators reverse transcribed all of the isolated RNA, so they sequenced expressed TCRB transcripts. Profiled with immunoSEQ multiplex PCR; TCRdb holds only in-frame clones, not every one. The data show 970,000 or so clones, with 17% seen just once and 0.023% held by the top ten. Material: naive CD4+ T cells from blood. Every receptor here comes from a woman aged 18-29 years in good health.

This clone has a handful of counts. This chain links TRBV29-1 with TRBJ2-5; 9 bases match TRBD1. Trimming removed 6 bases from V and 4 bases from J; junction bases left unmatched: 9. In germline, CDR1 is SQVTM, CDR2 ANQGSEA. This CDR3 is built from 14 residues. The CDR3 here is CSVRDRDFRETQYF. CDR3 in DNA: TGCAGCGTCCGGGACAGGGACTTCCGAGAGACCCAGTACTTC.

The gene calls are TRBV5-1 and TRBJ2-5, with D possibly called TRBD1 or TRBD2 (5 bases each). The CDR3 has 15 residues. Germline V gives CDR1 SGHRS, CDR2 YFSETQ. Trimming stripped 0 bases from V and 3 bases from J, with 12 bases between. The CDR3 nucleotides are TGCGCCAGCAGCTTGGCTGGGACCCCGGAAGAGACCCAGTACTTC. Amino acid sequence: CASSLAGTPEETQYF.

The rearrangement uses TRBV11-1 and TRBJ2-5; a possible D gene is TRBD1 (6 bases). The CDR3 has 14 amino acids. Trimming pared 5 bases from V and 5 bases from J, leaving 15 bases between. In germline, CDR1 is SGHAT, CDR2 FQDESV (reference sequence). For the CDR3, the DNA is TGTGCCAGCAGCCCGACAGGAAAACGGGAGACCCAGTACTTC. Amino acids: CASSPTGKRETQYF.

There are a few counts of this clone. This chain joins TRBV5-4 and TRBJ2-7, with D possibly matching TRBD1 (6 bases). Trimming left V 6 bases short and J 4 bases short, with 20 bases between. Germline V gene lookup returns CDR1 SGHNT and CDR2 YYREEE (reference sequence). The CDR3 sequence is 15 residues long. CDR3 DNA: TGTGCCAGCACCATTACCGGCAGGGGAGCGTACGAGCAGTACTTC. Amino acids: CASTITGRGAYEQYF.

This chain links TRBV7-9 with TRBJ1-1; D not resolved. This CDR3 is 15 amino acids long. V dropped 2 bases and J dropped 3 bases, with 13 bases sitting between them. The V gene's germline CDR1 is SEHNR and CDR2 FQNEAQ (reference sequence). This chain's CDR3 is CASSLLDHWDTEAFF. The CDR3 DNA sequence: TGTGCCAGCAGCTTATTGGATCATTGGGACACTGAAGCTTTCTTT.

V and J are TRBV7-3 and TRBJ2-2; D is uncertain. CDR1 and CDR2 from the germline V gene are SGHTA and FQGTGA. With 1 base removed from V and 0 bases from J, the gap between germline ends came to 3 bases. The CDR3 is 14 amino acids. The CDR3 loop is CASSLISNTGELFF. CDR3 in DNA: TGTGCCAGCAGCTTAATTTCGAACACCGGGGAGCTGTTTTTT.

The table lists this clone with a few counts. This CDR3 is CASSYSRGRAYEQYF. CDR3 sequence (DNA): TGTGCCAGCAGTTACTCGCGGGGCAGGGCCTACGAGCAGTACTTC. This rearrangement joins TRBV6-5 to TRBJ2-7; a weak D match, TRBD2 (6 bases). The V end was cut by 0 bases, the J end by 2 bases, with 11 bases between. This CDR3 comprises 15 residues. Germline lookup yields CDR1 MNHEY and CDR2 SVGAGI.

This clone was seen a few times. The chain uses TRBV2 and TRBJ2-1; D ambiguous. This CDR3 region has 13 residues. The V gene's germline CDR1 is SNHLY and CDR2 FYNNEI. V lost 6 bases and J lost 9, with 15 bases in between. The CDR3 sequence: CASSVTELGEQFF. The CDR3 DNA reads as TGTGCCAGCAGCGTAACGGAGTTGGGTGAGCAGTTCTTC.

The chain uses TRBV7-9 and TRBJ2-1; no clear D. The ends were cut back, 7 bases at V and 2 bases at J, with 12 bases in the middle. The length of the CDR3 is 14 residues. Germline V gives CDR1 SEHNR, CDR2 FQNEAQ (reference sequence). Written as DNA, the CDR3 is TGTGCCAGCATAGGCCGGAGTACCTACAATGAGCAGTTCTTC. Translating gives CASIGRSTYNEQFF.

The chain recombines TRBV6-5 with TRBJ2-1, with TRBD2 matching over 10 bases. Per the germline V gene, CDR1 is MNHEY and CDR2 is SVGAGI. V dropped 3 bases and J dropped 7; count of bases not matched to a gene: 9. The CDR3 consists of 16 residues. The CDR3 here is CASSYAPSGSKNEQFF. CDR3 DNA: TGTGCCAGCAGTTATGCCCCTAGCGGGAGTAAGAATGAGCAGTTCTTC.

The V and J genes are TRBV7-2 and TRBJ2-3; 7 nucleotides agree with TRBD1. V trimming: 8 bases; J trimming: 8 bases; junction bases outside the gene matches: 10. This CDR3 has 13 amino acids. Germline values: CDR1 SGHTA, CDR2 FQGNSA. The CDR3: CASGTVPTGTQYF. CDR3 sequence (DNA): TGTGCCAGCGGGACAGTACCTACCGGTACGCAGTATTTT.

V gene TRBV19 combines with J gene TRBJ1-5; TRBD1 matches 11 bases. The germline gives CDR1 LNHDA, CDR2 SQIVND (reference sequence). The CDR3 has 14 residues. Trimming at V came to 6 bases and at J to 9 bases, leaving 7 bases not matched to a gene. CDR3 sequence (DNA): TGTGCCAGTAGCGGACAGGGGGCCGCTTGGCCCCAGCATTTT. This gives the protein CASSGQGAAWPQHF. Full variable domain (rest looked up from reference TRBV19 and TRBJ1-5): DGGITQSPKYLFRKEGQNVTLSCEQNLNHDAMYWYRQDPGQGLRLIYYSQIVNDFQKGDIAEGYSVSREKKESFPLTVTSAQKNPTAFYLCASSGQGAAWPQHFGDGTRLSIL.

This clone was counted only a few times. The rearrangement joins TRBV29-1 to TRBJ1-4; a possible D gene is TRBD1 (5 bases). The CDR3 is 14 residues long. V lost 4 bases and J lost 8, with 17 bases in between. Germline loops: CDR1 SQVTM, CDR2 ANQGSEA. CDR3 amino acids: CSVGIGQGREKLFF. For the CDR3, the DNA is TGCAGCGTTGGAATTGGGCAGGGTCGCGAAAAACTGTTTTTT.

This clone was found many times. J is TRBJ2-1 and V is TRBV10-3; D unclear. Germline CDR1 ENHRY, CDR2 SYGVKD. The CDR3 has 14 amino acids. Trimming cost V 0 bases and J 6 bases, with 9 bases left between them. The CDR3 DNA is TGTGCCATCAGTGAGTCGAATGGTTCCAATGAGCAGTTCTTC. Its translation: CAISESNGSNEQFF.

This chain joins TRBV28 and TRBJ2-7, with 8 bases identical to TRBD2. V lost 5 bases to trimming and J lost 2 bases; unmatched junction nucleotides: 5. CDR3 length equals 14 residues. Germline CDR1 is MDHEN and CDR2 is SYDVKM. The CDR3: CASSRLAPTYEQYF. DNA of the CDR3: TGTGCCAGCAGTCGACTAGCGCCTACCTACGAGCAGTACTTC.

The chain combines TRBV6-5 with TRBJ2-2; D ambiguous. This CDR3 has 13 residues. Germline-derived CDR1 and CDR2 are MNHEY and SVGAGI. V dropped 5 bases and J dropped 0 bases, with 4 bases sitting between them. CDR3 sequence: CASSLTNTGELFF. CDR3 bases: TGTGCCAGCAGTCTCACGAACACCGGGGAGCTGTTTTTT.

Many counts were recorded for this clone. The chain combines TRBV14 with TRBJ2-2; D gene uncertain. This CDR3 spans 15 amino acids. V was trimmed by 3 bases and J by 4 bases, leaving 12 bases between them. Germline CDR1 SGHDN, CDR2 FVKESK. The CDR3 coding sequence is TGTGCCAGCAGCCAGAATCGTCTAGGCACCGGGGAGCTGTTTTTT. This encodes CASSQNRLGTGELFF.

The sample holds many counts of this clone. The chain employs TRBV4-3 and TRBJ2-6; D possibly corresponds to TRBD1 (5 bases). The CDR3 is made up of 18 amino acids. Deletions cut 3 bases from V and 1 base from J, with 16 bases between. Germline V gene sequence: CDR1 LGHNA, CDR2 YSLEER. Here the CDR3 reads CASSHRPQGGSGANVLTF. CDR3 nucleotides: TGCGCCAGCAGCCATCGTCCGCAGGGTGGTTCTGGGGCCAACGTCCTGACTTTC.

This clone has more than one count but fewer than ten. Within the sample, other DNA sequences also encode this same CDR3. The rearrangement links TRBV18 to TRBJ2-5; D is undetermined. The V gene's germline CDR1 is KGHSH and CDR2 LQKENI. Trimming took 3 bases from V and 3 from J, leaving 8 bases between them. CDR3 length: 13 residues. The CDR3 loop reads CASSPRLEETQYF. Written as DNA, the CDR3 is TGTGCCAGCTCACCTAGACTCGAAGAGACCCAGTACTTC.

The V and J genes are TRBV7-6 and TRBJ2-5, with D unresolved. Trimming pared 5 bases from V and 0 bases from J, leaving 4 bases between. Germline loops: CDR1 SGHVS, CDR2 FNYEAQ. The CDR3 length is 12 residues. CDR3: CASSPHQETQYF. The CDR3 DNA follows: TGTGCCAGCAGCCCTCACCAAGAGACCCAGTACTTC. The full variable domain, completed using reference TRBV7-6 and TRBJ2-5, is GAGVSQSPRYKVTKRGQDVALRCDPISGHVSLYWYRQALGQGPEFLTYFNYEAQQDKSGLPNDRFSAERPEGSISTLTIQRTEQRDSAMYRCASSPHQETQYFGPGTRLLVL.

This clone has a handful of counts. This chain connects TRBV18 to TRBJ2-1; TRBD2 agrees at 15 bases. The CDR3 is 16 amino acids. Germline CDR1 is KGHSH and CDR2 is LQKENI. V was pared by 0 bases and J by 9 bases, with 3 bases of the junction left unmatched. The CDR3 DNA is TGTGCCAGCTCACCACCGGGGACTAGCGGGAGGTTTGAGCAGTTCTTC. The encoded protein is CASSPPGTSGRFEQFF.

This clone has just a few counts. In DNA form, the CDR3 reads TGTGCCAGTACATCGCGGAGGACCGGAGATACGCAGTATTTT. This encodes CASTSRRTGDTQYF. The chain joins TRBV19 to TRBJ2-3; TRBD2 is a possible D gene (5 bases). Germline V CDR1 and CDR2: LNHDA, SQIVND (reference sequence). The CDR3 runs 14 residues. V was clipped by 7 bases and J by 5 bases, with 16 bases between them. Combining the CDR3 with reference TRBV19 and TRBJ2-3 gives the whole variable domain DGGITQSPKYLFRKEGQNVTLSCEQNLNHDAMYWYRQDPGQGLRLIYYSQIVNDFQKGDIAEGYSVSREKKESFPLTVTSAQKNPTAFYLCASTSRRTGDTQYFGPGTRLTVL.

This clone turned up a few times. V gene TRBV7-2 combines with J gene TRBJ2-1, with D possibly TRBD1 on 6 matching bases. Germline loops: CDR1 SGHTA, CDR2 FQGNSA. The CDR3 has 15 residues. V gave up 1 base and J gave up 5 bases, with 12 bases separating them. This CDR3 reads CASSLGGHLNNEQFF. Here the CDR3 DNA reads TGTGCCAGCAGCTTAGGGGGACACCTGAACAATGAGCAGTTCTTC. The variable domain in full, completed from reference TRBV7-2 and TRBJ2-1, reads GAGVSQSPSNKVTEKGKDVELRCDPISGHTALYWYRQSLGQGLEFLIYFQGNSAPDKSGLPSDRFSAERTGGSVSTLTIQRTQQEDSAVYLCASSLGGHLNNEQFFGPGTRLTVL.

There are a few counts of this clone. The J gene is TRBJ2-1, the V gene TRBV14; 10 bases agree with TRBD2. The CDR3 spans 14 residues. V shed 1 base, J shed 9 bases, and the junction held 3 bases outside the gene matches. Germline CDR1 is SGHDN and CDR2 is FVKESK. The CDR3 DNA sequence: TGTGCCAGCAGCCAAGTATTAGCGGGAGGTGAGCAGTTCTTC. As protein: CASSQVLAGGEQFF.

There are a few counts of this clone. The chain joins TRBV2 to TRBJ1-2; D is unclear. Germline-derived CDR1 and CDR2 are SNHLY and FYNNEI. The CDR3 runs 12 residues. Deletions cut 6 bases from V and 0 bases from J, with 5 bases between. CDR3 nucleotide sequence: TGTGCCAGCAGAGTAGCTAACTATGGCTACACCTTC. This sequence encodes CASRVANYGYTF.

This clone was found a few times. The J gene is TRBJ1-3, the V gene TRBV11-2; 7 bases match TRBD1. Trimming cost V 4 bases and J 2 bases; bases outside gene matches: 11. Germline CDR1 is SGHAT and CDR2 is FQNNGV. The CDR3 totals 17 residues. DNA of the CDR3: TGTGCCAGCAGCTCCCTGGGCGACAGGGTAACTGGAAACACCATATATTTT. This translates into CASSSLGDRVTGNTIYF.